One T cell receptor (beta chain) is described in this entry. This sample was included in a study of T cells in Graves' hyperthyroidism and ophthalmopathy. RNA transcripts provided the source from which TCR beta CDR3 regions were amplified. The HTBI primer set was used in a first-round RT-PCR of the TCR CDR3. TCRdb ran MiXCR on the multiplex PCR reads and lists one entry per CDR3 protein. The sample contains 40,000 to 60,000 distinct CDR3 sequences, less than 60% of which appear only once. The specimen sequenced was blood. The TCR was taken from a woman aged 45-60 years with Graves' ophthalmopathy.

The CDR3 protein is CATSDNYRDTETQYF. The CDR3 coding sequence is TGTGCCACCAGTGATAACTACCGGGACACAGAGACCCAGTACTTC. The chain couples TRBV24-1 to TRBJ2-5; TRBD1 is a possible D gene (6 bases). Germline-derived CDR1 and CDR2 are KGHDR and SFDVKD. This CDR3 spans 15 amino acids. V dropped 3 bases and J dropped 4 bases, with 14 bases sitting between them.